The rows below give T cell receptor beta chains drawn from one sample of a study of vaccination and CD4 T cells after COVID-19. MiXCR, run by TCRdb on the PCR reads, gives a single entry per CDR3 protein. Here the sample spans about 26,000 distinct CDR3 sequences, 40% to 55% being singletons. These TCRs' antigens remain unknown. The source was CD4+ T cells from blood, cultured in vitro, collected before SARS-CoV-2 vaccination. These receptors were taken from a human donor who received a COVID-19 vaccine. Both conserved end residues are part of each CDR3. The D gene is left open where the match is weak. Clone sizes are given selectively: once, few, many, or a class where the clone is expanded.

j_call clone_size d_call v_call cdr3_aa cdr3_nt
TRBJ1-2 . TRBD1 TRBV7-9 CASSLGTPGQGPSFGYTF TGTGCCAGCAGCTTAGGAACCCCGGGACAGGGCCCTTCGTTCGGCTACACCTTC
TRBJ2-3 . . TRBV20-1 CSASVASSIGADTQYF TGCAGTGCTAGTGTAGCTAGCTCGATAGGAGCAGATACGCAGTATTTT
TRBJ2-2 . TRBD1 TRBV14 CASSSRRQGQTNTGELFF TGTGCCAGCAGCTCCAGGCGTCAGGGACAGACGAACACCGGGGAGCTGTTTTTT
TRBJ1-6 . . TRBV19 CASSMGVSYNSPLHF TGTGCCAGTAGTATGGGGGTATCCTATAATTCACCCCTCCACTTT
TRBJ1-1 . TRBD1 TRBV20-1 CSASMGQTEAFF TGCAGTGCTAGTATGGGACAGACTGAAGCTTTCTTT
TRBJ2-2 . TRBD1 TRBV6-5 CASSYSSRGSGTGELFF TGTGCCAGCAGTTACTCGAGCAGGGGGTCAGGCACCGGGGAGCTGTTTTTT
TRBJ2-5 . . TRBV6-1 CASSGHIFRVQETQYF TGTGCCAGCAGCGGACATATTTTCAGGGTCCAAGAGACCCAGTACTTC
TRBJ1-2 . . TRBV6-1 CASSGRGPQGGYTF TGTGCCAGCAGTGGGCGGGGACCTCAAGGAGGCTACACCTTC
TRBJ2-3 . TRBD2 TRBV3-1 CASSQAGTSGGSTDTQYF TGTGCCAGCAGCCAAGCCGGGACTAGCGGGGGATCAACAGATACGCAGTATTTT
TRBJ1-6 . . TRBV5-1 CASSYGEDSPLHF TGCGCCAGCAGCTACGGAGAAGATTCACCCCTCCACTTT
TRBJ2-7 . . TRBV11-3 CASSNPGGVDSYEQYF TGTGCCAGCAGCAACCCCGGTGGGGTGGACTCCTACGAGCAGTACTTC
TRBJ2-5 . TRBD2 TRBV5-1 CASSLGGGFQETQYF TGCGCCAGCAGTCTAGGCGGGGGGTTCCAAGAGACCCAGTACTTC
TRBJ1-5 . . TRBV19 CASSSGRSSNQPQHF TGTGCCAGTAGTTCTGGGCGGTCTAGCAATCAGCCCCAGCATTTT
TRBJ1-2 . . TRBV6-1 CASLIAGPTLFYGYTF TGTGCCAGCTTGATCGCAGGGCCCACGCTATTTTATGGCTACACCTTC
TRBJ1-6 . . TRBV6-1 CASSDLWGNSPLHF TGTGCCAGCAGTGATCTGTGGGGCAATTCACCCCTCCACTTT
TRBJ1-5 . . TRBV30 CAWSVGSSNQPQHF TGTGCCTGGAGTGTCGGCAGTAGCAATCAGCCCCAGCATTTT
TRBJ2-1 . TRBD1 TRBV5-4 CASSLGQGHNEQFF TGTGCCAGCAGCTTGGGACAGGGCCACAATGAGCAGTTCTTC
TRBJ2-3 . . TRBV7-2 CASSPGGVDTDTQYF TGTGCCAGCAGCCCCGGGGGTGTCGACACAGATACGCAGTATTTT
TRBJ2-2 . . TRBV7-2 CASSKRGARELFF TGTGCCAGCAGCAAACGGGGTGCCCGGGAGCTGTTTTTT
TRBJ1-1 . . TRBV15 CATAENYMNTEAFF TGTGCCACCGCAGAAAACTACATGAACACTGAAGCTTTCTTT
TRBJ1-3 . . TRBV2 CASSPTASGNTIYF TGTGCCAGCAGCCCGACAGCCTCTGGAAACACCATATATTTT
TRBJ2-3 few . TRBV30 CACAPGTSPTDTQYF TGTGCCTGCGCACCGGGGACTTCCCCCACAGATACGCAGTATTTT
TRBJ1-6 . . TRBV30 CAWSFLGSSPLHF TGTGCCTGGAGTTTTTTGGGGAGCTCACCCCTCCACTTT
TRBJ1-2 . . TRBV6-1 CASKERGAANYGYTF TGTGCCAGCAAGGAAAGGGGCGCCGCTAACTATGGCTACACCTTC
TRBJ2-1 . TRBD2 TRBV24-1 CATSDPRGDSYNEQFF TGTGCCACCAGTGATCCCCGGGGGGACTCTTACAATGAGCAGTTCTTC
TRBJ2-5 . TRBD2 TRBV20-1 CSATQGLAGGHGETQYF TGCAGTGCTACGCAGGGACTAGCGGGGGGGCACGGAGAGACCCAGTACTTC
TRBJ1-4 once TRBD1 TRBV24-1 CAYNQGGLEKLFF TGTGCCTACAACCAGGGGGGGCTTGAAAAACTGTTTTTT
TRBJ1-3 . . TRBV6-1 CASSAVGESGNTIYF TGTGCCAGCAGCGCCGTGGGAGAGTCCGGAAACACCATATATTTT
TRBJ1-5 . . TRBV18 CASSPPQHQPQHF TGTGCCAGCTCACCACCCCAACATCAGCCCCAGCATTTT
TRBJ1-5 few TRBD1 TRBV25-1 CASSPATGEYQPQHF TGTGCCAGCAGTCCGGCGACAGGGGAATATCAGCCCCAGCATTTT
TRBJ2-5 . TRBD2 TRBV5-1 CASSWGGGAETQYF TGCGCCAGCAGCTGGGGGGGAGGGGCCGAGACCCAGTACTTC
TRBJ1-1 . . TRBV20-1 CSAYGDDIYAFF TGCAGTGCTTACGGGGACGACATTTACGCTTTCTTT
TRBJ2-3 . TRBD2 TRBV5-1 CASSFSSTSASTDTQYF TGCGCCAGCAGCTTTTCGTCGACTAGCGCATCCACAGATACGCAGTATTTT
TRBJ2-1 . . TRBV24-1 CATSDLGAEAYNEQFF TGTGCCACCAGTGATTTAGGAGCGGAGGCCTACAATGAGCAGTTCTTC
TRBJ2-3 . . TRBV10-3 CAISDGTDTQYF TGTGCCATCAGTGACGGCACAGATACGCAGTATTTT
TRBJ2-3 . TRBD2 TRBV12-3/TRBV12-4 CASSGAGGPTDTQYF TGTGCCAGCAGTGGAGCGGGGGGGCCGACAGATACGCAGTATTTT
TRBJ1-5 once . TRBV20-1 CSAPQGNIDQPQHF TGCAGTGCACCTCAGGGGAATATTGATCAGCCCCAGCATTTT
TRBJ1-3 . . TRBV6-1 CASSEARQHISGNTIYF TGTGCCAGCAGTGAAGCCCGGCAGCATATCTCTGGAAACACCATATATTTT
TRBJ1-1 few . TRBV21-1 CASSVRDRGNTEAFF TGTGCCAGCAGCGTCCGGGACAGGGGGAACACTGAAGCTTTCTTT
TRBJ1-6 few TRBD1 TRBV27 CASSLRQGPGSPLHF TGTGCCAGCAGTCTAAGACAGGGTCCGGGTTCACCCCTCCACTTT
TRBJ1-1 . . TRBV25-1 CASSVQGFRHGAFF TGTGCCAGCAGTGTACAGGGTTTTCGGCATGGAGCTTTCTTT
TRBJ2-3 . . TRBV7-8 CASSLGSRLDTQYF TGTGCCAGCAGCTTAGGATCACGACTAGATACGCAGTATTTT
TRBJ1-6 . . TRBV18 CASSPREGSRSPLHF TGTGCCAGCTCACCACGAGAGGGAAGTCGCTCACCCCTCCACTTT
TRBJ1-6 . . TRBV2 CASSEEGLGNSPLHF TGTGCCAGCAGTGAAGAGGGTTTGGGGAATTCACCCCTCCACTTT
TRBJ1-3 . . TRBV29-1 CSVESLGPGNTIYF TGCAGCGTTGAGTCCTTAGGACCTGGAAACACCATATATTTT